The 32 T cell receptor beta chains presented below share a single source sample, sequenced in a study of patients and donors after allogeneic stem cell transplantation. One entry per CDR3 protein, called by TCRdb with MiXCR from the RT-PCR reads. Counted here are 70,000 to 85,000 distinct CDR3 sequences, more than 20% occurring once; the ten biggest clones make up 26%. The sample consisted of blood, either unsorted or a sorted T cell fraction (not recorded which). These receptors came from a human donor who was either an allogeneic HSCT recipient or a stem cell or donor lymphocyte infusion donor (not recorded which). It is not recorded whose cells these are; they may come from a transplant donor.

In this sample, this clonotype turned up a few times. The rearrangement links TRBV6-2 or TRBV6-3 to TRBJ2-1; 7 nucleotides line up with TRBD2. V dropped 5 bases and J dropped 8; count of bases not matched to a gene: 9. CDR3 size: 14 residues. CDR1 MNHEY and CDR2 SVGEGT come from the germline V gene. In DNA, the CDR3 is TGTGCCAGCAGTACAATTCTAGCGGTCGATGAGCAGTTCTTC. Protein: CASSTILAVDEQFF.

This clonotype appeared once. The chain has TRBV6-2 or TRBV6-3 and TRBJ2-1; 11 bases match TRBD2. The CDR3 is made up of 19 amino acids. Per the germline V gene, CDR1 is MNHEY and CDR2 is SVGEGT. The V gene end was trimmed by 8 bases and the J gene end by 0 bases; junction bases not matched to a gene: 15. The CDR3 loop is CASACTSGSPETSYNEQFF. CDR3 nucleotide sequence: TGTGCCAGCGCTTGTACTAGCGGGAGTCCAGAGACCTCCTACAATGAGCAGTTCTTC.

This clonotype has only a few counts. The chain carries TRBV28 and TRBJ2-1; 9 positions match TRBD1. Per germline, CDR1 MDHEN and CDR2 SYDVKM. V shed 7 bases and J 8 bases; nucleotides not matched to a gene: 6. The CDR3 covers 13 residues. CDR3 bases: TGTGCCAGCATTCAAACAGGGGGCGATGAGCAGTTCTTC. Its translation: CASIQTGGDEQFF. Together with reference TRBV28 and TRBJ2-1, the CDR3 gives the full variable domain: DVKVTQSSRYLVKRTGEKVFLECVQDMDHENMFWYRQDPGLGLRLIYFSYDVKMKEKGDIPEGYSVSREKKERFSLILESASTNQTSMYLCASIQTGGDEQFFGPGTRLTVL.

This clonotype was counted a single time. For the CDR3, the DNA is TGTGCCAGCAGTTACCACCAGTGGTCCCAAGAGACCCAGTACTTC. Translated, it gives CASSYHQWSQETQYF. The rearrangement uses TRBV6-5 and TRBJ2-5; unclear D gene. The CDR3 covers 15 residues. The germline V gene encodes CDR1 MNHEY and CDR2 SVGAGI. Trimming shortened V by 2 bases and J by 1 base, and 11 bases separated the two germline ends.

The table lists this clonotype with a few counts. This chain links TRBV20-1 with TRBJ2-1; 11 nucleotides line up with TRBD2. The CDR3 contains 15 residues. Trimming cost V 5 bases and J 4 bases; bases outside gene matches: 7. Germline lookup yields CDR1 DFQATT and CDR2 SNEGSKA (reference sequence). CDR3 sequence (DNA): TGCAGTGCTGATAGCGGGGGGGCCCGGTACAATGAGCAGTTCTTC. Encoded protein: CSADSGGARYNEQFF.

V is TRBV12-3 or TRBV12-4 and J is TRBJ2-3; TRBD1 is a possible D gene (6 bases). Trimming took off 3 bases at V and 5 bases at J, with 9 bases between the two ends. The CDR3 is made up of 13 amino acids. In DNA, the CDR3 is TGTGCCAGCAGTTTTGGGACAAGAGATACGCAGTATTTT. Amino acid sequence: CASSFGTRDTQYF.

In nucleotides, the CDR3 is TGTGCCAGCACCCTAAACAGGGTCTACTATGGCTACACCTTC. Translating gives CASTLNRVYYGYTF. The chain uses TRBV12-3 or TRBV12-4 and TRBJ1-2, with a tentative D call TRBD1 (6 bases). The CDR3 is made up of 14 amino acids. V gave up 7 bases and J gave up 3 bases, with 15 bases separating them.

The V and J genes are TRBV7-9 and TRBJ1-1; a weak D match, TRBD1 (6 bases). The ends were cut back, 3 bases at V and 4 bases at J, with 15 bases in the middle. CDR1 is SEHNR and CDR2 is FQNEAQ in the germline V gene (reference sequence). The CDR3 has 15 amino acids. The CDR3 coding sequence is TGTGCCAGCAGCTTTAGTGGGGGCTTGATCACTGAAGCTTTCTTT. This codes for CASSFSGGLITEAFF.

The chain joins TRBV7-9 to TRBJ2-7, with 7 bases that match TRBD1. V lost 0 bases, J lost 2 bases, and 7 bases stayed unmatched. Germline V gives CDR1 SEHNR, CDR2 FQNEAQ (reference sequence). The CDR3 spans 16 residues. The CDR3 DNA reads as TGTGCCAGCAGCTTAGCCCCGACAGGGATCCCCTACGAGCAGTACTTC. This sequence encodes CASSLAPTGIPYEQYF. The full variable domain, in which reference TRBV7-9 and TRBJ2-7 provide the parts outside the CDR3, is DTGVSQNPRHKITKRGQNVTFRCDPISEHNRLYWYRQTLGQGPEFLTYFQNEAQLEKSRLLSDRFSAERPKGSFSTLEIQRTEQGDSAMYLCASSLAPTGIPYEQYFGPGTRLTVT.

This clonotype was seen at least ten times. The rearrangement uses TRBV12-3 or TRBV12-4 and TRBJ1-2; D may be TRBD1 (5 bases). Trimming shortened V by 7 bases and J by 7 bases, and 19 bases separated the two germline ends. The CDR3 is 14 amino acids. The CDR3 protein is CASTDIGRVLGYTF. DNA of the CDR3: TGTGCCAGCACCGATATAGGCAGGGTGCTTGGCTACACCTTC.

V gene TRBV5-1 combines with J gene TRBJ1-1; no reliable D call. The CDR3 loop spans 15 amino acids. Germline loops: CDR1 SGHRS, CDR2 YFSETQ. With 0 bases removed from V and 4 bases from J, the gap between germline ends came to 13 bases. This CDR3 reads CASSLVGPSGTEAFF. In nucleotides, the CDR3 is TGCGCCAGCAGCTTGGTTGGGCCCTCGGGCACTGAAGCTTTCTTT.

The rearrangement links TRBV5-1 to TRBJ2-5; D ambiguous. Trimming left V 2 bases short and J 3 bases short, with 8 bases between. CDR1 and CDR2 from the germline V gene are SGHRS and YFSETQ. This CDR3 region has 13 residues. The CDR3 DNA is TGCGCCAGCAGCTTCAGGCAGAAAGAGACCCAGTACTTC. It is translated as CASSFRQKETQYF.

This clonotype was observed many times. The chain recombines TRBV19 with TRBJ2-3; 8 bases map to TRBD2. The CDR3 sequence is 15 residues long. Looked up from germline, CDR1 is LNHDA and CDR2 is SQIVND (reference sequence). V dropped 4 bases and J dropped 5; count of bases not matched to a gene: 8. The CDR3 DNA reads TGTGCCAGTAGTACCCCCGGGGCGGGGGGAGATACGCAGTATTTT. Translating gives CASSTPGAGGDTQYF.

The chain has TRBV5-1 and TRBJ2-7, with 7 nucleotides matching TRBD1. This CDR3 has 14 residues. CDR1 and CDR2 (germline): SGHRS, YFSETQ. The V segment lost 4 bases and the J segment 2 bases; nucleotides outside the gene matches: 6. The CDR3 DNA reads TGCGCCAGCAGCCACCACAGGGGACCCTACGAGCAGTACTTC. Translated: CASSHHRGPYEQYF. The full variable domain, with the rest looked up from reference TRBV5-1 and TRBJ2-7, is KAGVTQTPRYLIKTRGQQVTLSCSPISGHRSVSWYQQTPGQGLQFLFEYFSETQRNKGNFPGRFSGRQFSNSRSEMNVSTLELGDSALYLCASSHHRGPYEQYFGPGTRLTVT.

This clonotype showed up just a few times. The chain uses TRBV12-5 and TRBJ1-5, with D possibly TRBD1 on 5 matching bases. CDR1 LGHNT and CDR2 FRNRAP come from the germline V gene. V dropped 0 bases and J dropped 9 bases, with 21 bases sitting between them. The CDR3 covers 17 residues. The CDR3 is CASGLVWSGYEEWPQHF. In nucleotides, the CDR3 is TGTGCTAGTGGTTTGGTATGGTCAGGGTATGAGGAATGGCCCCAGCATTTT.

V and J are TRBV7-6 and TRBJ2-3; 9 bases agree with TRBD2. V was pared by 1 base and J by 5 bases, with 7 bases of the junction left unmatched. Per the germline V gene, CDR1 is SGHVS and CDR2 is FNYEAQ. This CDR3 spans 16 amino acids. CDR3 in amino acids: CASSLVLAGLGDTQYF. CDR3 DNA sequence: TGTGCCAGCAGCTTAGTTCTAGCGGGACTGGGAGATACGCAGTATTTT. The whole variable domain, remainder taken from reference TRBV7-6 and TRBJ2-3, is GAGVSQSPRYKVTKRGQDVALRCDPISGHVSLYWYRQALGQGPEFLTYFNYEAQQDKSGLPNDRFSAERPEGSISTLTIQRTEQRDSAMYRCASSLVLAGLGDTQYFGPGTRLTVL.

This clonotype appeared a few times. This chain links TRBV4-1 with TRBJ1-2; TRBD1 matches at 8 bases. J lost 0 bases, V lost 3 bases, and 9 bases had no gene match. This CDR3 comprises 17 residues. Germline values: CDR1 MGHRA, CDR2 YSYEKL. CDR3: CASSHWSTGVANYGYTF. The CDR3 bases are TGCGCCAGCAGCCATTGGTCGACAGGGGTCGCTAACTATGGCTACACCTTC.

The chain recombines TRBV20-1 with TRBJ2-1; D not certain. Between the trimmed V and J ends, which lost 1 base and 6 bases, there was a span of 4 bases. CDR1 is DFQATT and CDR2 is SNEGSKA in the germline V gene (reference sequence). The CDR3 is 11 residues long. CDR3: CSARGGNEQFF. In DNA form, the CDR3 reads TGCAGTGCTAGAGGTGGCAATGAGCAGTTCTTC.

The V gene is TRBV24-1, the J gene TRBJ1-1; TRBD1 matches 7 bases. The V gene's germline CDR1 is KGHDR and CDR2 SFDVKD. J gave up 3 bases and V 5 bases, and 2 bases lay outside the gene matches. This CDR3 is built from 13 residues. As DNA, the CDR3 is TGTGCCACCAGTGGACAGGGAGACACTGAAGCTTTCTTT. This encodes CATSGQGDTEAFF.

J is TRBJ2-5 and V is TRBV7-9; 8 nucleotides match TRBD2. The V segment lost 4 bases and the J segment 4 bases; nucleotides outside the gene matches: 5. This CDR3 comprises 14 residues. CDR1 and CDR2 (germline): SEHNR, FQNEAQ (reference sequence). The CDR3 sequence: CASSSREGGETQYF. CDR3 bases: TGTGCCAGCAGCTCCCGGGAGGGTGGAGAGACCCAGTACTTC.

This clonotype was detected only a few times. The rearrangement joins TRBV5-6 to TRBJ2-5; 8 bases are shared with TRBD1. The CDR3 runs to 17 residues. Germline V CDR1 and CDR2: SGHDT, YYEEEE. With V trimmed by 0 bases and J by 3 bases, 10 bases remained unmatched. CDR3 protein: CASSLEGQGLWEETQYF. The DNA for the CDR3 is TGTGCCAGCAGCTTGGAAGGACAGGGTCTTTGGGAAGAGACCCAGTACTTC. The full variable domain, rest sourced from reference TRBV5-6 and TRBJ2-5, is DAGVTQSPTHLIKTRGQQVTLRCSPKSGHDTVSWYQQALGQGPQFIFQYYEEEERQRGNFPDRFSGHQFPNYSSELNVNALLLGDSALYLCASSLEGQGLWEETQYFGPGTRLLVL.

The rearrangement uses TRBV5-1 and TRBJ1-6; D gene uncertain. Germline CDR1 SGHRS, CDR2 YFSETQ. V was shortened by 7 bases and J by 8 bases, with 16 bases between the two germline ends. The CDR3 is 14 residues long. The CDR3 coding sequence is TGCGCCAGCTCGTTCGATTGGAGTGATTCACCCCTCCACTTT. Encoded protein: CASSFDWSDSPLHF. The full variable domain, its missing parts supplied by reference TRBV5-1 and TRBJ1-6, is KAGVTQTPRYLIKTRGQQVTLSCSPISGHRSVSWYQQTPGQGLQFLFEYFSETQRNKGNFPGRFSGRQFSNSRSEMNVSTLELGDSALYLCASSFDWSDSPLHFGNGTRLTVT.

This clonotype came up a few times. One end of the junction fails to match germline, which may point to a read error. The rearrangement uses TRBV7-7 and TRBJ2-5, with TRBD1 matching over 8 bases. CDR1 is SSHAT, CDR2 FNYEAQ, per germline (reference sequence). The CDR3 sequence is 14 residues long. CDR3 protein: CASSPDRGRETQYF. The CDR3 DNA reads TGTGCTAGCAGCCCAGACAGGGGCCGGGAGACCCAGTACTTC. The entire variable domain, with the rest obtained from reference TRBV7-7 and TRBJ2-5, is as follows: GAGVSQSPRYKVTKRGQDVTLRCDPISSHATLYWYQQALGQGPEFLTYFNYEAQPDKSGLPSDRFSAERPEGSISTLTIQRTEQRDSAMYRCASSPDRGRETQYFGPGTRLLVL.

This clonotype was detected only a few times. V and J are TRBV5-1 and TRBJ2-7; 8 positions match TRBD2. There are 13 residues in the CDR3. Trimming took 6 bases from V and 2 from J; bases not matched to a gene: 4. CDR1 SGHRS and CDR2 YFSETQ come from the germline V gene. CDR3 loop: CASNSGGPYEQYF. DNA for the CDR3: TGCGCCAGCAACAGCGGGGGACCCTACGAGCAGTACTTC.

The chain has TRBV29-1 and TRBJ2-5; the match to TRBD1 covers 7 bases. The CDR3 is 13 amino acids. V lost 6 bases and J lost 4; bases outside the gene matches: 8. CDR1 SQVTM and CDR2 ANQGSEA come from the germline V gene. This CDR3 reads CSVSTGFRETQYF. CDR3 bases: TGCAGCGTATCGACAGGGTTCAGAGAGACCCAGTACTTC.

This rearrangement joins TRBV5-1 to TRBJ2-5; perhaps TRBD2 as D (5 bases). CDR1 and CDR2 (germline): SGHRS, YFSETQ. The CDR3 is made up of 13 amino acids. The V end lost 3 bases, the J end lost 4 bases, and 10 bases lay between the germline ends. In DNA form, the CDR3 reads TGCGCCAGCAGCTGGTCCGCGGGAGAGACCCAGTACTTC. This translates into CASSWSAGETQYF. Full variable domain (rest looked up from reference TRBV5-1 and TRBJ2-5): KAGVTQTPRYLIKTRGQQVTLSCSPISGHRSVSWYQQTPGQGLQFLFEYFSETQRNKGNFPGRFSGRQFSNSRSEMNVSTLELGDSALYLCASSWSAGETQYFGPGTRLLVL.

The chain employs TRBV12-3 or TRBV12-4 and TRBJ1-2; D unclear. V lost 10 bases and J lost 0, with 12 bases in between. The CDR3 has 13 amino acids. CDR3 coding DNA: TGTGCCATCGCGACTCAAGCTAACTATGGCTACACCTTC. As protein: CAIATQANYGYTF.

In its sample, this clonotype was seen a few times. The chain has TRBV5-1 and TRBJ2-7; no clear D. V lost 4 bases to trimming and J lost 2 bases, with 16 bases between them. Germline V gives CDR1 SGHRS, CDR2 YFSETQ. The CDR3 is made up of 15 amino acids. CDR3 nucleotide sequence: TGCGCCAGCAGCACCGATAGAGGAGCGCCCTACGAGCAGTACTTC. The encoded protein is CASSTDRGAPYEQYF. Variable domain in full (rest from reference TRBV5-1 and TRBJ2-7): KAGVTQTPRYLIKTRGQQVTLSCSPISGHRSVSWYQQTPGQGLQFLFEYFSETQRNKGNFPGRFSGRQFSNSRSEMNVSTLELGDSALYLCASSTDRGAPYEQYFGPGTRLTVT.

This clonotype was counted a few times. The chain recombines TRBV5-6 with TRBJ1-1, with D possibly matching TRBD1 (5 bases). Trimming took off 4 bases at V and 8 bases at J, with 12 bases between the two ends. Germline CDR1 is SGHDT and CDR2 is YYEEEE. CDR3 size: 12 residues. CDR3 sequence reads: CASSLWGLEAFF. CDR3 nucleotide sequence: TGTGCCAGCAGCCTCTGGGGGTTAGAAGCTTTCTTT.

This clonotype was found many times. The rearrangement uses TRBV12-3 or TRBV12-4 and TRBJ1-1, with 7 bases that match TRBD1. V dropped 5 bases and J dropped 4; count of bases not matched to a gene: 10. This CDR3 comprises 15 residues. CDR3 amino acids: CASSPLTGMSTEAFF. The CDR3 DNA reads TGTGCCAGCAGTCCCTTGACAGGGATGAGCACTGAAGCTTTCTTT.

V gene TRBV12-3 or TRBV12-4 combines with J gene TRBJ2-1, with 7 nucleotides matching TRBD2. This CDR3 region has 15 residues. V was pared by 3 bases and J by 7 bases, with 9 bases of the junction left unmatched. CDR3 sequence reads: CASSLGSGSRNEQFF. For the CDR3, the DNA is TGTGCCAGCAGTTTGGGTAGCGGGTCTAGGAATGAGCAGTTCTTC.

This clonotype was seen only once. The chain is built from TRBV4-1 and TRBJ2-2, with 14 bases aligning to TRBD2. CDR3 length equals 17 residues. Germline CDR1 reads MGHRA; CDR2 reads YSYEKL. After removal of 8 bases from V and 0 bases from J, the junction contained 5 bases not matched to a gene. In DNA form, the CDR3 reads TGCGCCAGCGGACTAGCGGGGGGTGTCCCGAACACCGGGGAGCTGTTTTTT. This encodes CASGLAGGVPNTGELFF.